Below, 18 T cell receptor beta chains from the same sample are listed, as sequenced in a study of T cell responses to AZD1222 COVID-19 vaccine (dated by TCRdb to the early 2020s). According to the study, the label for this sample's time point signals: baseline before first vaccination. Receptor amplification or capture employed the immunoSEQ multiplex PCR assay. The source is immuneACCESS, and TCRdb retained only in-frame sequences with V and J called. Part of the clones is not carried over; for the studies checked, unresolved V genes explain less than half of this, and the remainder is unexplained. The sample records some 140,000 clones, 92% of which are singletons. The ten largest clones take up 3% to 3.5% of the sample. Sequenced material: peripheral blood, taken on day 0 of AZD1222 vaccination. The receptors were sampled from an adult in good health.

The rearrangement joins TRBV7-8 to TRBJ1-1; D unclear. With 1 base removed from V and 0 bases from J, the gap between germline ends came to 6 bases. Per the germline V gene, CDR1 is SGHVS and CDR2 is FQNEAQ. The CDR3 runs 14 residues. CDR3 nucleotides: TGTGCCAGCAGCTTAGGAGGCATGAACACTGAAGCTTTCTTT. Translation: CASSLGGMNTEAFF.

The genes are TRBV27 and TRBJ2-7; D is unresolved. The V gene lost 7 bases and the J gene lost 0 bases, with 10 bases spanning the gap. Germline lookup yields CDR1 MNHEY and CDR2 SMNVEV (reference sequence). The CDR3 loop spans 13 amino acids. For the CDR3, the DNA is TGTGCCAGCACCGACACAGTCTCCTACGAGCAGTACTTC. It codes for CASTDTVSYEQYF.

V is TRBV28 and J is TRBJ1-5; 7 bases fit TRBD1. This CDR3 is built from 15 residues. Per the germline V gene, CDR1 is MDHEN and CDR2 is SYDVKM. V gave up 5 bases and J gave up 2 bases; unmatched junction bases: 6. The CDR3 loop is CASSRQGAGNQPQHF. DNA for the CDR3: TGTGCCAGCAGTCGACAGGGCGCTGGCAATCAGCCCCAGCATTTT.

This chain links TRBV10-1 with TRBJ2-1, with 7 positions matching TRBD2. J lost 7 bases, V lost 3 bases, and 15 bases had no gene match. The CDR3 runs to 17 residues. Per the germline V gene, CDR1 is WNHNN and CDR2 is SYGVQD (reference sequence). Here the CDR3 reads CASSDPGRAGNGNEQFF. CDR3 nucleotide sequence: TGCGCCAGCAGTGACCCTGGGAGGGCGGGAAATGGGAATGAGCAGTTCTTC.

The rearrangement links TRBV15 to TRBJ1-1; D not resolved. The CDR3 totals 15 residues. Germline V CDR1 and CDR2: LNHNV, YYDKDF (reference sequence). Trimming took off 8 bases at V and 3 bases at J, with 19 bases between the two ends. The CDR3 here is CATPGRDWSHTEAFF. CDR3 coding DNA: TGTGCCACCCCCGGAAGGGATTGGTCTCACACTGAAGCTTTCTTT.

This chain uses TRBV5-1 with TRBJ2-7, with 8 bases aligning to TRBD1. The V segment lost 4 bases and the J segment 1 base; nucleotides outside the gene matches: 7. The CDR3 covers 15 residues. The germline V gene has CDR1 SGHRS and CDR2 YFSETQ. The CDR3 is CASSRGQGRSYEQYF. The CDR3 coding sequence is TGCGCCAGCAGCCGCGGACAGGGTAGGTCCTACGAGCAGTACTTC.

The CDR3 DNA reads TGTGCCAGCAGTTATTACGGAGGGGGAAGAGGGACCCAGCATTTT. Residues: CASSYYGGGRGTQHF. This chain uses TRBV6-2 or TRBV6-3 with TRBJ1-5; possible D gene TRBD1, 6 bases. V gave up 3 bases and J gave up 11 bases, with 20 bases separating them. The CDR3 runs to 15 residues. Germline lookup yields CDR1 MNHEY and CDR2 SVGEGT.

CDR3 in amino acids: CASSRGEANNEQFF. In DNA form, the CDR3 reads TGTGCCAGCAGCCGGGGGGAGGCAAATAATGAGCAGTTCTTC. The rearrangement joins TRBV9 to TRBJ2-1; TRBD2 matches at 7 bases. Per the germline V gene, CDR1 is SGDLS and CDR2 is YYNGEE. V lost 4 bases to trimming and J lost 7 bases; unmatched junction nucleotides: 8. The CDR3 is 14 amino acids.

V and J are TRBV12-5 and TRBJ1-2; D call uncertain. The CDR3 length is 12 residues. Germline V gene sequence: CDR1 LGHNT, CDR2 FRNRAP. The ends were cut back, 10 bases at V and 9 bases at J, with 18 bases in the middle. This chain's CDR3 is CANGESGIRYTF. DNA for the CDR3: TGTGCTAATGGGGAAAGTGGTATTCGCTACACCTTC.

This chain joins TRBV6-6 and TRBJ1-1, with D possibly matching TRBD1 (5 bases). With 5 bases removed from V and 2 bases from J, the gap between germline ends came to 15 bases. CDR1 is MNHNY and CDR2 is SVGAGI in the germline V gene (reference sequence). The CDR3 loop spans 15 amino acids. CDR3 nucleotide sequence: TGTGCCAGCAGTGGAACCGACAGTCTAAACACTGAAGCTTTCTTT. It yields the protein CASSGTDSLNTEAFF.

The rearrangement uses TRBV5-6 and TRBJ1-6, with 9 nucleotides matching TRBD1. V lost 4 bases and J lost 10; bases outside the gene matches: 9. The CDR3 extends over 15 amino acids. Per the germline V gene, CDR1 is SGHDT and CDR2 is YYEEEE. The CDR3 protein is CASSSRTGVASPLHF. The CDR3 DNA reads TGTGCCAGCAGCAGTAGGACAGGGGTCGCCTCACCCCTCCACTTT.

This chain links TRBV12-3 or TRBV12-4 with TRBJ1-2, with no clear D. Trimming shortened V by 6 bases and J by 4 bases, and 9 bases separated the two germline ends. The CDR3 totals 12 residues. CDR3: CASREDGYGYTF. CDR3 nucleotides: TGTGCCAGCAGGGAGGACGGCTATGGCTACACCTTC.

This rearrangement joins TRBV3-1 (or the pseudogene TRBV3-2) to TRBJ1-4; 8 bases match TRBD1. The ends lost 5 bases at V and 6 bases at J; junction bases unmatched: 8. This CDR3 has 15 amino acids. CDR1 and CDR2 (germline): LGHDT, YNNKEL (reference sequence). The chain's CDR3 is CASSFSGGMDEKLFF. CDR3 coding DNA: TGTGCCAGCAGCTTTTCAGGGGGCATGGATGAAAAACTGTTTTTT.

The CDR3 sequence: CASSLEREAYNEQFF. DNA of the CDR3: TGTGCCAGCAGTTTGGAGCGGGAGGCCTACAATGAGCAGTTCTTC. This chain uses TRBV28 with TRBJ2-1, with 9 bases matching TRBD2. CDR3 size: 15 residues. The germline V gene has CDR1 MDHEN and CDR2 SYDVKM. J gave up 2 bases and V 3 bases, and 2 bases lay outside the gene matches.

The V gene is TRBV28, the J gene TRBJ1-1; 10 nucleotides agree with TRBD1. Trimming took 3 bases from V and 3 from J; bases not matched to a gene: 7. The CDR3 covers 16 residues. Germline V CDR1 and CDR2: MDHEN, SYDVKM. The CDR3 DNA sequence: TGTGCCAGCAGTTTCGACAGGGGGCAAGGGTACACTGAAGCTTTCTTT. This codes for CASSFDRGQGYTEAFF.

This sequence joins TRBV18 and TRBJ2-2, with D perhaps TRBD2 (6 bases). Germline V gene sequence: CDR1 KGHSH, CDR2 LQKENI. This CDR3 has 15 amino acids. Trimming removed 1 base at V and 4 bases at J, with 10 bases between. The DNA of the CDR3 is TGTGCCAGCTCACCACGGGGGGACCTCACCGGGGAGCTGTTTTTT. Its translation is CASSPRGDLTGELFF.

This sequence joins TRBV6-5 and TRBJ1-1; 11 bases map to TRBD1. Germline CDR1 is MNHEY and CDR2 is SVGAGI. The CDR3 has 13 residues. V lost 10 bases to trimming and J lost 4 bases; unmatched junction nucleotides: 5. The DNA for the CDR3 is TGTGCCATCCCCGGGACAGGGGGCACTGAAGCTTTCTTT. This gives the protein CAIPGTGGTEAFF.

The chain recombines TRBV7-9 with TRBJ1-2; unclear D gene. V gave up 5 bases and J gave up 1 base, with 2 bases separating them. The CDR3 is 11 amino acids. Germline CDR1 SEHNR, CDR2 FQNEAQ (reference sequence). For the CDR3, the DNA is TGTGCCAGCAGCGTTAACTATGGCTACACCTTC. Its translation: CASSVNYGYTF. The whole variable domain, filled in from reference TRBV7-9 and TRBJ1-2, reads DTGVSQNPRHKITKRGQNVTFRCDPISEHNRLYWYRQTLGQGPEFLTYFQNEAQLEKSRLLSDRFSAERPKGSFSTLEIQRTEQGDSAMYLCASSVNYGYTFGSGTRLTVV.